This TCR beta chain was sequenced for a study of blood T cell repertoires in COVID-19. Study context: COVID-19 samples collected from the United States, Italy and Spain covered acute and convalescent phases.

Per the original data handling: For nucleated cells, counts were estimated from reference gene primer amplification. Assay: immunoSEQ multiplex PCR; the TCRdb copy retains only in-frame clones and omits some. The D gene and trimming were derived from the DNA, and the V and J assignments and clone size from that table. The table shows under 150,000 clones, with around 80% occurring only once. This CDR3 spans 13 amino acids. Germline V CDR1 and CDR2: MNHEY, SVGAGI. Trimming shortened V by 0 bases and J by 6 bases, and 7 bases separated the two germline ends. The chain has TRBV6-5 and TRBJ2-3; D ambiguous. Material for sequencing was peripheral blood. The clonotype was recovered from a man in his 60s with active or convalescent COVID-19. The CDR3 spells CASSYSLVDTQYF. CDR3 bases: TGTGCCAGCAGTTACTCGTTAGTGGATACGCAGTATTTT.